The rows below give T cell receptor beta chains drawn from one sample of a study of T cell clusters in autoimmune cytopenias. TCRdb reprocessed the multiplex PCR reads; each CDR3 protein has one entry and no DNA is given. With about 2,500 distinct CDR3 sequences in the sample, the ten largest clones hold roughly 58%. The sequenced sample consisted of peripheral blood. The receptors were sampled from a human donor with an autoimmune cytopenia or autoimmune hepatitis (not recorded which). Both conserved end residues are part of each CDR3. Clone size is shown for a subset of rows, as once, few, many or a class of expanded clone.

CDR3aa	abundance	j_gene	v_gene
CASSFTPSTDTQYF	large	TRBJ2-3	TRBV11-1
CASSYPSDRGPNQPQHF	NA	TRBJ1-5	TRBV6-2/TRBV6-3
CASSEIGAGNTIYF	NA	TRBJ1-3	TRBV6-1
CASSDPGQGEGETQYF	NA	TRBJ2-5	TRBV5-1
CASSIKGGRPPGEQYF	medium-sized	TRBJ2-7	TRBV19
CSVEDLEGAKNIQYF	medium-sized	TRBJ2-4	TRBV29-1
CASSDIDEQYF	NA	TRBJ2-7	TRBV6-1
CASRGTGLAEQFF	NA	TRBJ2-1	TRBV27
CASSFRQGAREDTQYF	NA	TRBJ2-3	TRBV6-5
CASSPVQGATEAFF	NA	TRBJ1-1	TRBV18
CASSIVFRTSGNNEQFF	medium-sized	TRBJ2-1	TRBV19
CASSPAAYHEQYF	NA	TRBJ2-7	TRBV18
CASSSTGISPLHF	medium-sized	TRBJ1-6	TRBV6-6
CASSPAAPSGNTDTQYF	NA	TRBJ2-3	TRBV18
CSVEDLGRAPEQYF	NA	TRBJ2-7	TRBV29-1
CASSEAPGQGNRTGELFF	NA	TRBJ2-2	TRBV10-1
CASSYGGDREASPLHF	medium-sized	TRBJ1-6	TRBV6-5
CASSPRDMDRERSETQYF	NA	TRBJ2-5	TRBV18
CASRESSSGRNQETQYF	medium-sized	TRBJ2-5	TRBV6-1
CACIEGNSDEQYF	NA	TRBJ2-7	TRBV30
CASSSDRAHRGYEQYF	NA	TRBJ2-7	TRBV27
CASANPGGSTDTQYF	medium-sized	TRBJ2-3	TRBV19
CAWSVPLKGTDTQYF	NA	TRBJ2-3	TRBV30
CASSLGGDTYEQYF	NA	TRBJ2-7	TRBV5-6
CASSLERGPYEQYF	NA	TRBJ2-7	TRBV7-2
CASSRTGTNYGYTF	medium-sized	TRBJ1-2	TRBV19
CASSRSLTGELFF	medium-sized	TRBJ2-2	TRBV12-3/TRBV12-4
CASSRGQGADEQFF	medium-sized	TRBJ2-1	TRBV18
CASSPRGQGSYEQYF	NA	TRBJ2-7	TRBV6-5
CASSSGGTNTGELFF	medium-sized	TRBJ2-2	TRBV6-5